This TCR beta chain is drawn from a study of radiation and T cells in renal cell carcinoma. Overall study context: Nephrectomy followed 15 Gy stereotactic body radiation by 4 weeks.

Trimming shortened V by 0 bases and J by 5 bases, and 14 bases separated the two germline ends. This CDR3 has 15 amino acids. The germline CDR1 and CDR2 sequences are MNHEY and SVGAGI. Time point described: blood 2 weeks post-SBRT. Specified treatment: 15 Gy SBRT to primary tumor, nephrectomy 4 weeks later. Serial blood draws occurred at baseline and 2 and 4 weeks post-SBRT. This renal cell carcinoma was of the clear cell type. Study observations and caveats: From baseline, blood top tumor clonotypes peaked at 2 weeks post-radiation.

With respect to this clone: Its antigen is unknown.

Assay used: immunoSEQ multiplex PCR; TCRdb lists only in-frame clones, some missing. This sample has more than 95,000 clones, with 81% found just once. Specimen: blood, collected from a patient whose treatment included radiotherapy and nephrectomy. The receptor comes from a man aged 50-60 years with renal cell carcinoma. The genes are TRBV6-5 and TRBJ2-7, with D perhaps matching TRBD2 (6 bases). The CDR3 reads CASSYSRGWGDEQYF. The DNA for the CDR3 is TGTGCCAGCAGTTACTCGCGGGGCTGGGGGGACGAGCAGTACTTC.